This T cell receptor (beta chain) was captured in a study of T-cell reconstitution after alpha-beta-depleted transplantation in children. In its sample, this clonotype ranks as medium-sized. Unique molecular identifiers were used to barcode this TCRbeta library. TCRdb processed the PCR reads anew with MiXCR; each CDR3 protein has one entry. In the table there are about 6,200 distinct CDR3 sequences, approximately 14% of which are singletons. Here the sequenced sample was PBMCs, taken before TCRalphabeta/CD19-depleted stem cell transplant. The TCR was taken from a boy aged 10-17 years with acute lymphoblastic leukemia, due to receive a stem cell transplant.

The CDR3 DNA sequence: TGTGCCAGCAGTTACTCGATAGCGGAAAGTAGTGAGTTCTTC. Amino acid sequence: CASSYSIAESSEFF. This sequence joins TRBV6-5 and TRBJ2-1; possibly TRBD2 for D (6 bases). Germline values: CDR1 MNHEY, CDR2 SVGAGI. Trimming stripped 0 bases from V and 14 bases from J, with 17 bases between. This CDR3 comprises 14 residues.